What follows are 2 T cell receptor beta chains derived from one specimen sequenced in a study of CD8 T cells in ankylosing spondylitis. TCRdb reprocessed the 5' RACE reads via MiXCR and lists one record per CDR3 protein. The data show some 300,000 distinct CDR3 sequences, 20% to 25% seen once. The sample taken for sequencing was blood, either unsorted or a sorted T cell fraction (not recorded which). These receptors were taken from a female donor with ankylosing spondylitis or in good health (not recorded which).

J is TRBJ2-2 and V is TRBV20-1; D unclear. V lost 0 bases, J lost 5 bases, and 19 bases lay in between. Per germline, CDR1 DFQATT and CDR2 SNEGSKA (reference sequence). This CDR3 comprises 17 residues. The CDR3 here is CSARDPRQPAPTGELFF. As DNA, the CDR3 is TGCAGTGCTAGAGATCCGAGGCAGCCCGCTCCTACCGGGGAGCTGTTTTTT.

J is TRBJ2-3 and V is TRBV12-5; D ambiguous. CDR1 and CDR2 from the germline V gene are LGHNT and FRNRAP. The CDR3 sequence is 16 residues long. V was clipped by 0 bases and J by 4 bases, with 14 bases between them. CDR3 protein: CASGLVRGSYADTQYF. The CDR3 DNA reads as TGTGCTAGTGGTTTGGTACGTGGCAGTTACGCAGATACGCAGTATTTT. Drawing the rest from reference TRBV12-5 and TRBJ2-3, the complete variable domain is DARVTQTPRHKVTEMGQEVTMRCQPILGHNTVFWYRQTMMQGLELLAYFRNRAPLDDSGMPKDRFSAEMPDATLATLKIQPSEPRDSAVYFCASGLVRGSYADTQYFGPGTRLTVL.